This T cell receptor (beta chain) derives from a study of identical twins. The V gene's germline CDR1 is MDHEN and CDR2 SYDVKM. The CDR3 consists of 15 residues. Between the trimmed V and J ends, which lost 7 bases and 10 bases, there was a span of 23 bases. This clonotype was observed a few times. TCRdb called the 5' RACE reads again in MiXCR, with one record for every CDR3 protein. Altogether about 700,000 distinct CDR3 sequences are present, roughly 6.2% being singletons, with the ten largest covering approximately 1.6%. The chain employs TRBV28 and TRBJ2-1; D call uncertain. The receptor was isolated from a man younger than 35 in good health. Sequenced sample: naive T cells sorted from blood. CDR3 nucleotide sequence: TGTGCCAGCACCACTTATGAAGGAAGGCTAAGGGAGCAGTTCTTC. As protein: CASTTYEGRLREQFF.